The 8 T cell receptor beta chains in this list originate from one sample, sequenced in a study of blood T cell repertoires in COVID-19. Profiled with immunoSEQ multiplex PCR; TCRdb holds only in-frame clones, not every one. The data contain approximately 150,000 clones, roughly four fifths of them singletons. Sequenced input: peripheral blood. The receptors derive from a man aged 70-80 years who had recovered from COVID-19.

The chain recombines TRBV12-3 or TRBV12-4 with TRBJ1-2, with a weak D call TRBD1 (5 bases). Trimming cost V 7 bases and J 5 bases, with 11 bases left between them. The CDR3 loop spans 12 amino acids. The CDR3 sequence: CASTWGDYGYTF. CDR3 DNA: TGTGCCAGCACGTGGGGGGATTATGGCTACACCTTC.

V usage is TRBV6-5 and J usage is TRBJ1-6; 8 bases match TRBD1. Germline V gene sequence: CDR1 MNHEY, CDR2 SVGAGI. With V trimmed by 5 bases and J by 10 bases, 7 bases remained unmatched. The CDR3 runs to 14 residues. The CDR3 coding sequence is TGTGCCAGCAGTAGGACAGGGTTTGGGTCACCCCTCCACTTT. This gives the protein CASSRTGFGSPLHF.

This rearrangement joins TRBV5-1 to TRBJ2-1; D is possibly TRBD2 (5 bases). V was trimmed by 0 bases and J by 4 bases, leaving 8 bases between them. The CDR3 totals 14 residues. Germline V gives CDR1 SGHRS, CDR2 YFSETQ. Here the CDR3 DNA reads TGCGCCAGCAGCTTGGGGACTGGTTACAATGAGCAGTTCTTC. Protein sequence: CASSLGTGYNEQFF.

V usage is TRBV3-1 (or the pseudogene TRBV3-2) and J usage is TRBJ1-1; weak D call: TRBD1 (5 bases). This CDR3 is built from 15 residues. The V gene's germline CDR1 is LGHDT and CDR2 YNNKEL (reference sequence). Deletions cut 6 bases from V and 1 base from J, with 15 bases between. The CDR3 reads CASSQLSTANTEAFF. The CDR3, as DNA: TGTGCCAGCAGTCAATTATCGACAGCGAACACTGAAGCTTTCTTT.

This sequence joins TRBV23-1 and TRBJ2-3, with 9 bases that match TRBD1. TRBV23-1 is an open reading frame whose function is uncertain. There are 15 residues in the CDR3. The V and J ends lost 2 bases and 3 bases, in that order; junction bases with no gene match: 3. The CDR3 is CASSQPGQGTDTQYF. The CDR3 nucleotides read TGCGCCAGCAGTCAACCGGGACAGGGAACAGATACGCAGTATTTT.

In this sample, this clone turned up once. One junction end does not reproduce the germline sequence, and a read error may be involved. The chain recombines TRBV19 with TRBJ2-5, with 7 bases aligning to TRBD2. In germline, CDR1 is LNHDA, CDR2 SQIVND (reference sequence). The CDR3 extends over 14 amino acids. The CDR3 reads CASSIGEGQGTQYF. Here the CDR3 DNA reads TGTGCCAGTAGTATAGGGGAGGGCCAAGGGACCCAGTACTTC.

The chain uses TRBV5-5 and TRBJ2-4; 7 bases align to TRBD2. The CDR3 runs to 16 residues. V lost 6 bases, J lost 3 bases, and 12 bases stayed unmatched. Per the germline V gene, CDR1 is SGHKS and CDR2 is YYEKEE (reference sequence). Here the CDR3 reads CASTGLDGRVKNIQYF. CDR3 coding DNA: TGTGCCAGCACTGGACTAGATGGTCGGGTCAAAAACATTCAGTACTTC.

The chain couples TRBV3-1 (or the pseudogene TRBV3-2) to TRBJ2-7; 8 bases fit TRBD1. With V trimmed by 4 bases and J by 5 bases, 4 bases remained unmatched. Germline V lookup: CDR1 LGHDT, CDR2 YNNKEL (reference sequence). The CDR3 contains 13 residues. CDR3 amino acids: CASSRDRTNEQYF. CDR3 sequence (DNA): TGTGCCAGCAGCCGGGACAGGACTAACGAGCAGTACTTC.